This is a list of T cell receptor beta chains from one sample in a study of control samples from healthy donors and cancer patients. Sequenced by immunoSEQ multiplex PCR; TCRdb stores in-frame clones only, minus some. The data show roughly 100,000 clones, 80% to 90% seen once. Source material: blood. All receptors come from a man aged 25 to 40 in good health. The CDR3 runs from the conserved cysteine through the conserved F or W. D genes are given only for firm matches. Clone size is given for some rows only: seen once, a few or many times, or a class if the clone is expanded.

j_call d_call v_call clone_size cdr3_nt cdr3_aa
TRBJ2-1 NA TRBV11-2 NA TGTGCCAGCAGCCCCGGGACCGTCTCTTCCTACAATGAGCAGTTCTTC CASSPGTVSSYNEQFF
TRBJ2-7 NA TRBV7-2 NA TGTGCCAGCAGCTCCCAGGCGCAGATTTACGAGCAGTACTTC CASSSQAQIYEQYF
TRBJ2-1 TRBD2 TRBV12-5 NA TGTGCTAGTGGTTTGGTCCCGTTCAGGCTAGCGGGATACACAATATCCTACAATGAGCAGTTCTTC CASGLVPFRLAGYTISYNEQFF
TRBJ2-1 NA TRBV11-2 once TGTGCCAGCAGCTTAGTGGGACCTCTTGGCGATGAGCAGTTCTTC CASSLVGPLGDEQFF
TRBJ1-3 NA TRBV5-6 few TGTGCCAGCAGCCTCGGAGGGGTCCACTCTGGAAACACCATATATTTT CASSLGGVHSGNTIYF
TRBJ1-4 TRBD1 TRBV7-2 NA TGTGCCAGCAGCCCGGACAGGGGGCCTGATAATGAAAAACTGTTTTTT CASSPDRGPDNEKLFF
TRBJ1-1 TRBD1 TRBV2 NA TGTGCCAGCAAAGAGCGTACAGGGGGCGCGAGGTTTGAAGCTTTCTTT CASKERTGGARFEAFF
TRBJ1-6 NA TRBV30 NA TGTGCCTGGAGGGAAGGGGGTTATTCACCCCTCCACTTT CAWREGGYSPLHF
TRBJ1-2 NA TRBV19 NA TGTGCCAGTAGTATTGGGGAGGCGGGTGGCTACACCTTC CASSIGEAGGYTF
TRBJ2-7 TRBD1 TRBV5-4 NA TGTGCCAGCAGCTGGGGAATACCGGGACAGGGGGACTACGAGCAGTACTTC CASSWGIPGQGDYEQYF
TRBJ1-4 NA TRBV29-1 once TGCAGCGCTTGGGGAGACAGACCGAATGAAAAACTGTTTTTT CSAWGDRPNEKLFF
TRBJ2-1 NA TRBV5-6 NA TGTGCCAGCAGCTTGGTCGGAGCGGGTTACTCCTACAATGAGCAGTTCTTC CASSLVGAGYSYNEQFF
TRBJ2-1 NA TRBV5-1 NA TGCGCCAGCAGCTCTTTCTTCAATGAGCAGTTCTTC CASSSFFNEQFF
TRBJ1-6 NA TRBV5-1 once TGCGCCAGCAAACTTCAGGGAGACTCACCCCTCCACTTT CASKLQGDSPLHF
TRBJ2-3 TRBD1 TRBV7-9 NA TGTGCCGGCACAGGGGGGAGCACAGATACGCAGTATTTT CAGTGGSTDTQYF
TRBJ2-7 NA TRBV6-5 NA TGTGCCAGCAGTACTCCAGGCCCAACCTACGAGCAGTACTTC CASSTPGPTYEQYF
TRBJ1-1 NA TRBV6-6 NA TGTGCCAGCAGTGTTGCCACTGAAGCTTTCTTT CASSVATEAFF
TRBJ1-1 NA TRBV19 NA TGTGCCAGTAGTTTTCCCCTGGACAGCGGGGACACTGAAGCTTTCTTT CASSFPLDSGDTEAFF
TRBJ2-1 NA TRBV19 once TGTGCCAGTATGGAAAAGGGAAAGGGGTTGAATGAGCAGTTCTTC CASMEKGKGLNEQFF
TRBJ2-1 TRBD2 TRBV19 NA TGTGCCAGTAGGGCCGGGACTAGCGGGTACAATGAGCAGTTCTTC CASRAGTSGYNEQFF
TRBJ2-1 TRBD2 TRBV2 NA TGTGCCAGCAGCGGCCGGGAGGGCCTTGAGCAGTTCTTC CASSGREGLEQFF
TRBJ2-7 NA TRBV5-1 NA TGCGCCAGCAGCTTGCCTTCGAGCGCGTCGGCCGACTCCTACGAGCAGTACTTC CASSLPSSASADSYEQYF
TRBJ2-7 NA TRBV3-1/TRBV3-2 NA TGTGCCAGCAGCCAACAGGGAAGCTACGAGCAGTACTTC CASSQQGSYEQYF
TRBJ2-2 TRBD1 TRBV27 NA TGTGCCAGCAGTTTATCGGGGGGACAGGGTGGGCTGTTTTTT CASSLSGGQGGLFF
TRBJ1-1 NA TRBV10-2 NA TGCGCCAGCAGTGAGTCAAAGGGGAACACTGAAGCTTTCTTT CASSESKGNTEAFF
TRBJ1-3 NA TRBV4-1 NA TGCGCCAGCAGCCAAGTTGGCAGGGCTGGAAACACCATATATTTT CASSQVGRAGNTIYF
TRBJ2-3 NA TRBV21-1 NA TGTGCCAGCAGCCCAACCGAGACTAAGGCTAGCGCAATACCCACAGATACGCAGTATTTT CASSPTETKASAIPTDTQYF
TRBJ1-1 NA TRBV5-6 NA TGTGCCAGCAGCCCGCGGGAGGTGCTCATGAACACTGAAGCTTTCTTT CASSPREVLMNTEAFF
TRBJ1-2 TRBD1 TRBV27 NA TGTGCCAGCAGTTTTTCAGGGGGACAGGGGGTAGCTGGCTACACCTTC CASSFSGGQGVAGYTF
TRBJ1-4 NA TRBV19 NA TGTGCCAGTAGTATTCGGGATACTAATGAAAAACTGTTTTTT CASSIRDTNEKLFF
TRBJ2-1 NA TRBV29-1 NA TGCAGCGTTGATAGGTACAATGAGCAGTTCTTC CSVDRYNEQFF
TRBJ2-1 NA TRBV6-1 NA TGTGCCAGCAGTGGCGGATGGGGGATGGGATCCTACAATGAGCAGTTCTTC CASSGGWGMGSYNEQFF
TRBJ2-3 NA TRBV2 NA TGTGCCAGCATTCCGGGCCATTCTTCAGATACGCAGTATTTT CASIPGHSSDTQYF
TRBJ1-4 NA TRBV7-7 NA TGTGCCAGCAGCTTAGTACTAAATGAAAAACTGTTTTTT CASSLVLNEKLFF
TRBJ1-4 TRBD1 TRBV7-9 NA TGTGCCAGCAGCTTAATCCGTTATCAGGGGGCGAGTGAAAAACTGTTTTTT CASSLIRYQGASEKLFF
TRBJ1-1 TRBD1 TRBV18 once TGTGCCAGCTCTCTCAGGTCTTGGGACAGTGAAGCTTTCTTT CASSLRSWDSEAFF
TRBJ2-7 NA TRBV5-1 NA TGCGCCAGCAGCAGCAGGGACCCACGGGCCTACGAGCAGTACTTC CASSSRDPRAYEQYF
TRBJ2-3 TRBD2 TRBV5-6 NA TGTGCCAGCAGCGTTCTGGGACTAGCGGGAGAGGATACGCAGTATTTT CASSVLGLAGEDTQYF
TRBJ1-1 NA TRBV19 once TGTGCCAGTAGTATAGGGCAGCAGAACACTGAAGCTTTCTTT CASSIGQQNTEAFF
TRBJ2-7 NA TRBV6-2/TRBV6-3 NA TGTGCCAGCAGTTACGAATTCGGTTCCTACGAGCAGTACTTC CASSYEFGSYEQYF
TRBJ2-1 NA TRBV2 once TGTGCCAGCAGTGGGAGACTGGGGTCGGCCTACAATGAGCAGTTCTTC CASSGRLGSAYNEQFF
TRBJ2-1 TRBD2 TRBV4-1 NA TGCGCCAGCAGCGGAAAGAGTGTAGCGGGAGGGCCTAGTTTCTATGAGCAGTTCTTC CASSGKSVAGGPSFYEQFF
TRBJ2-3 NA TRBV24-1 NA TGTGCCACCAGTGATTTGCAATGGGGCGGCACAGATACGCAGTATTTT CATSDLQWGGTDTQYF
TRBJ1-4 NA TRBV27 once TGTGCCAGCAGCTCTTACGGGGCTACTAATGAAAAACTGTTTTTT CASSSYGATNEKLFF
TRBJ2-3 NA TRBV24-1 NA TGTGCCACCAGTGATTGGTCCGTCACAGATACGCAGTATTTT CATSDWSVTDTQYF